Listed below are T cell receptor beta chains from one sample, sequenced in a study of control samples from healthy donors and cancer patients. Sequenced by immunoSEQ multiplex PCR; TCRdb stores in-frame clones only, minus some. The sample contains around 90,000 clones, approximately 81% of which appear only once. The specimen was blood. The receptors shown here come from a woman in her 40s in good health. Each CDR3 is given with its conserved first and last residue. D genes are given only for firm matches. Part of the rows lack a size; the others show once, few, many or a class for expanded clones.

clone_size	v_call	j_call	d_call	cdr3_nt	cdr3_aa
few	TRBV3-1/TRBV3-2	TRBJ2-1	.	TGTGCCAGCAGCCGCGGCCGCGATCGGCAGTTCTTC	CASSRGRDRQFF
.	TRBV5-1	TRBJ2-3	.	TGCGCCAGCACCCTCTCGTTAAGCAGGGCCACAGATACGCAGTATTTT	CASTLSLSRATDTQYF
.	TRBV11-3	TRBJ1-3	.	TGTGCCAGCAGCTATCTTGGGGTTTACTCTGGAAACACCATATATTTT	CASSYLGVYSGNTIYF
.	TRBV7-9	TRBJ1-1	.	TGTGCCAGCAGCGGAGTCGGGAACACTGAAGCTTTCTTT	CASSGVGNTEAFF
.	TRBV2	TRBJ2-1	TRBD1	TGTGCCAGCAGTCCCCTTGACAGGGGTGCGCACAATGAGCAGTTCTTC	CASSPLDRGAHNEQFF
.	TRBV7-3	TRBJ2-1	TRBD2	TGTGCCAGCAGCTCTAGCGGGGTGCAGTTCTTC	CASSSSGVQFF
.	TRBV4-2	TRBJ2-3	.	TGTGCCAGCAGCCAAGAGCTTAGGAGGACTTTAAGCACAGATACGCAGTATTTT	CASSQELRRTLSTDTQYF
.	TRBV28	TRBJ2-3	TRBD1	TGTGCCAGCAGTACGGGACAGGGGTTGGATACGCAGTATTTT	CASSTGQGLDTQYF
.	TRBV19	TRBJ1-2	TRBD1	TGTGCCAGTAGTATCGGGACAGCTAACTATGGCTACACCTTC	CASSIGTANYGYTF
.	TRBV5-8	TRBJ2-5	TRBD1	TGTGCCAGCAGCCCACTCGGGACAGTTTTTTTTGAGACCCAGTACTTC	CASSPLGTVFFETQYF
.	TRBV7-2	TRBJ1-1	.	TGTGCCAGCAGCTCCGGTCCCGGGAGGGGCACTGAAGCTTTCTTT	CASSSGPGRGTEAFF
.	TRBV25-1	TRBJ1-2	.	TGTGCCAGCAGTGAAGGTTGGTGGCAGGGAGGTGGCTACACCTTC	CASSEGWWQGGGYTF
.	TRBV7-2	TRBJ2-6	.	TGTGCCAGCAGCTTAGGGGGTGGGGCCAACGTCCTGACTTTC	CASSLGGGANVLTF
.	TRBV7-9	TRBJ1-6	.	TGTGCCAGCAGCTTAGTAGGGGTCGGATCACCCCTCCACTTT	CASSLVGVGSPLHF
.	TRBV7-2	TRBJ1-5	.	TGTGCCAGCAGCTTACAGGGTCAGCCCCAGCATTTT	CASSLQGQPQHF
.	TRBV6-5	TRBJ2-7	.	TGTGCCAGCAGTAGGGATGGCCTTCGGAACGAGCAGTACTTC	CASSRDGLRNEQYF
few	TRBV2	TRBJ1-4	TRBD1	TGTGCCAGCAGGCGGGACAGGGGACCGTCTAATGAAAAACTGTTTTTT	CASRRDRGPSNEKLFF
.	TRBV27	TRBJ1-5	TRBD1	TGTGCCAGCAGTCGGGGACAGGGAGGACAGCCCCAGCATTTT	CASSRGQGGQPQHF
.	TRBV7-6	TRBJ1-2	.	TGTGCCAGCAGCTTAGATCCCACTTATGGCTACACCTTC	CASSLDPTYGYTF
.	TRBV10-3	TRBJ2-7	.	TGTGCCATCAGTGAGTCGTTGGGACAAAGCTACGAGCAGTACTTC	CAISESLGQSYEQYF
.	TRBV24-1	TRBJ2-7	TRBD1	TGTGCCACCAGTGATTCGGACAGGGCTGACGAGCAGTACTTC	CATSDSDRADEQYF
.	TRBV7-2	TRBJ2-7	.	TGTGCCAGCAGTTTAGCTAGGGCCCTATACGAGCAGTACTTC	CASSLARALYEQYF
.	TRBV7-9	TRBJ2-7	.	TGTGCCAGCAGCCCGGGACTCCCAGCACAGTACTTC	CASSPGLPAQYF
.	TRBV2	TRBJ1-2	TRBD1	TGTGCCAGCTTATTCGACAGGGGTGACGGCTACACCTTC	CASLFDRGDGYTF
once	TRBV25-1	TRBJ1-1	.	TGTGCCAGCAGTGGCAATCCCAAGGGCACTGAAGCTTTCTTT	CASSGNPKGTEAFF
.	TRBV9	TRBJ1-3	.	TGTGCCAGCAGCGTAGTTCCGGGACAAAGCTCTGGAAACACCATATATTTT	CASSVVPGQSSGNTIYF
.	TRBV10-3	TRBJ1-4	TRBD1	TGTGCCATCAGTGACTCCGGGACAGGGGTTGAAAAACTGTTTTTT	CAISDSGTGVEKLFF
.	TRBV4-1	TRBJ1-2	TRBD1	TGCGCCAGCAGCCAAGATCTAAGGACAGGGACCTATGGCTACACCTTC	CASSQDLRTGTYGYTF
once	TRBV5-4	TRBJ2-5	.	TGTGCCAGCAGCTTGGAGGCAGGGGAAGAGACCCAGTACTTC	CASSLEAGEETQYF
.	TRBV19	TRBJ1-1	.	TGTGCCAGTAGTAAGGACCGGGGGGCTGAAGCTTTCTTT	CASSKDRGAEAFF
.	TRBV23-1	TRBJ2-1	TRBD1	TGCGCCAGCAGTCACCAACGAGACAGGGGAGAGGGAAATGAGCAGTTCTTC	CASSHQRDRGEGNEQFF
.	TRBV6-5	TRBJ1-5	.	TGTGCCAGCAGTCAGGACGGGAATCAGCCCCAGCATTTT	CASSQDGNQPQHF
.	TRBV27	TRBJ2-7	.	TGTGCCAGCAGTCCTTACCACAGGGAGAGGCAGTACTTC	CASSPYHRERQYF
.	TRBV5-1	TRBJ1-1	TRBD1	TGCGCCAGCAGCTTGGTAGGGACAGTTTTTGGTGGCGCTGAAGCTTTCTTT	CASSLVGTVFGGAEAFF
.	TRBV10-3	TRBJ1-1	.	TGTGCCATCAGCCTTTCAGGGGAGAACACTGAAGCTTTCTTT	CAISLSGENTEAFF
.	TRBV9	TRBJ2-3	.	TGTGCCAGCAGCCCCCAGAGCCCTTCCAGCACAGATACGCAGTATTTT	CASSPQSPSSTDTQYF
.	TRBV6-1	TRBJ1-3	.	TGTGCCAGCAGTGAAACAGGGACTTCTGGAAACACCATATATTTT	CASSETGTSGNTIYF
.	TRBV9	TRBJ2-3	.	TGTGCCAGCAGCGCGACCGGGGCTACAGATACGCAGTATTTT	CASSATGATDTQYF
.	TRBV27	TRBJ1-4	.	TGTGCCAGCAGTTTGGGGCGGGGAAGAGAAGAAAAACTGTTTTTT	CASSLGRGREEKLFF
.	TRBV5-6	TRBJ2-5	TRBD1	TGTGCCAGCAGGTTGGACAGGGGCATAGAGACCCAGTACTTC	CASRLDRGIETQYF
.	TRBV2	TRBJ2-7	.	TGTGCCAGCAGCGTATCCCCAGGGGGGTACGAGCAGTACTTC	CASSVSPGGYEQYF
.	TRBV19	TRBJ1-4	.	TGTGCCAGTAGCCAGGGAAAACTGTTTTTT	CASSQGKLFF
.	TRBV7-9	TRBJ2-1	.	TGTGCCAGCAGCTTAAAGGGGAGATCGGTAGTTTACAATGAGCAGTTCTTC	CASSLKGRSVVYNEQFF
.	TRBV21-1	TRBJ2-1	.	TGTGCCAGCAGCAAAGGCGAGACTAGCGGGGCCCCTAGCTCCTACAATGAGCAGTTCTTC	CASSKGETSGAPSSYNEQFF
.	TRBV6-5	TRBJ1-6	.	TGTGCCAGCACGATTATGGGAAATTCACCCCTCCACTTT	CASTIMGNSPLHF
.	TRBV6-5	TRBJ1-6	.	TGTGCCAGCAAAAAAGTGGCAGAAAATTCACCCCTCCACTTT	CASKKVAENSPLHF
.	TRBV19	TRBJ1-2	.	TGTGCCAGTACCAGAGCGACAGCTACTAACTATGGCTACACCTTC	CASTRATATNYGYTF
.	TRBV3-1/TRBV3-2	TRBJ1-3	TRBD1	TGTGCCAGCAGCCAACGACAGGGGGACACCATATATTTT	CASSQRQGDTIYF
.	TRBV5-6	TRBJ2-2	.	TGTGCCAGCAGCAAAAAAGCGGGGAACACCGGGGAGCTGTTTTTT	CASSKKAGNTGELFF
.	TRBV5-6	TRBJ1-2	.	TGTGCCAGCAGCTCGGACATCGGCTACACCTTC	CASSSDIGYTF
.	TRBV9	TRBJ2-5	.	TGTGCCAGCAGCGTCCAGGCTAACCAAGAGACCCAGTACTTC	CASSVQANQETQYF
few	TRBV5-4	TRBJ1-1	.	TGTGCCAGCAGCTTGGCCGAGAACACTGAAGCTTTCTTT	CASSLAENTEAFF
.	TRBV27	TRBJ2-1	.	TGTGCCAGCAGTACCGGACAGTCCGATGAGCAGTTCTTC	CASSTGQSDEQFF
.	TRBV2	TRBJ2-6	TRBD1	TGTGCCAGCCGACAGGGTAGGTCTGGGGCCAACGTCCTGACTTTC	CASRQGRSGANVLTF